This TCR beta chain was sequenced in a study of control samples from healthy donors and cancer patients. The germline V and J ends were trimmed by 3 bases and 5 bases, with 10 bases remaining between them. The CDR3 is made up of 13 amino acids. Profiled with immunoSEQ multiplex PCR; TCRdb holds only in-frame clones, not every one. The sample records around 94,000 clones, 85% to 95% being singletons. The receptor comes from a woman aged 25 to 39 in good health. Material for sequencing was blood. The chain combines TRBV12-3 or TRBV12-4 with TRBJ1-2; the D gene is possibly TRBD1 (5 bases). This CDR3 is CASSFGGRYGYTF. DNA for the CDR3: TGTGCCAGCAGTTTCGGGGGGAGGTATGGCTACACCTTC.